A single sample gave rise to the 12 T cell receptor beta chains below, sequenced in a study of regulatory T cells in long-lasting Graves disease (dated by TCRdb to the early 2020s). The library was produced with multiplex PCR. The instrument given in TCRdb is Illumina HiSeq 4000. TCR beta libraries were built with iRepertoire HTBI primers and Arm-PCR amplification of CDR3 regions. TCRdb handled the public reads itself, with Q25 trimming in fastp and clone calling in MiXCR, and kept productive beta chains. Merged by CDR3 protein, the rows form single entries marked with the most common genes and DNA. Present in this sample are 360,000 or so distinct CDR3 sequences, less than 30% of which were seen just once. The ten top clones hold about 29% of the sample. Sample time point, as interpreted from the label and publication: persistent/refractory GD, antithyroid drugs over 5 years with positive TRAb. RNA was extracted from PBMCs in TRIzol for both TCR sequencing and RNA sequencing.

Sequenced here: peripheral blood mononuclear cells (PBMCs), sampled when the disease was refractory, from a patient treated with antithyroid drugs. The receptor set was obtained from a woman in her thirties or forties with Graves disease. Donor details come from another sample of the same person, matched by shared clones.

The rearrangement links TRBV6-2 or TRBV6-3 to TRBJ2-5, with TRBD1 identical over 8 bases. Near its end, the DNA agrees better with TRBJ2-7, so the J call may be wrong. Germline-derived CDR1 and CDR2 are MNHEY and SVGEGT. The CDR3 loop spans 13 amino acids. Written as DNA, the CDR3 is TGTGCCAGCAGTAAAACAGGGGGCTACGAGCAGTACTTC. As protein: CASSKTGGYEQYF.

The table lists this clonotype with many counts. One end of the junction fails to match germline, which may point to a read error. The V gene is TRBV28, the J gene TRBJ1-5; TRBD1 matches at 7 bases. The CDR3 totals 16 residues. The germline gives CDR1 MDHEN, CDR2 SYDVKM. CDR3 residues: CASSLFPPRTGAVLDF. The CDR3 DNA reads as TGTGCCAGCAGTCTTTTCCCACCTCGGACAGGCGCCGTGTTGGATTTT. Full variable domain (rest looked up from reference TRBV28 and TRBJ1-5): DVKVTQSSRYLVKRTGEKVFLECVQDMDHENMFWYRQDPGLGLRLIYFSYDVKMKEKGDIPEGYSVSREKKERFSLILESASTNQTSMYLCASSLFPPRTGAVLDFGDGTRLSIL.

Many counts were recorded for this clonotype. The gene calls are TRBV5-5 and TRBJ1-1, with unresolved D. There are 15 residues in the CDR3. V shed 0 bases and J shed 0 bases, with 9 bases lying between them. Germline CDR1 reads SGHKS; CDR2 reads YYEKEE (reference sequence). The DNA of the CDR3 is TGTGCCAGCAGCTTGGTGGGCTCGCTGAACACTGAAGCTTTCTTT. Its protein product is CASSLVGSLNTEAFF.

This clonotype was recorded only once. The gene calls are TRBV4-1 and TRBJ2-1; the D gene is possibly TRBD1 (7 bases). V gave up 3 bases and J gave up 10 bases, with 19 bases separating them. The germline V gene encodes CDR1 MGHRA and CDR2 YSYEKL. CDR3 length: 15 amino acids. This chain's CDR3 is CASSQGSSRGREQFF. Written as DNA, the CDR3 is TGCGCCAGCAGCCAGGGGAGTAGCAGGGGGAGGGAGCAGTTCTTC.

This clonotype was recorded a few times. The genes are TRBV10-2 and TRBJ2-7, with D perhaps assigned TRBD1 or TRBD2 (5 bases each). Trimming took off 8 bases at V and 1 base at J, with 18 bases between the two ends. Germline V gene lookup returns CDR1 WSHSY and CDR2 SAAADI. This CDR3 is 15 amino acids long. In DNA form, the CDR3 reads TGCGCCAGCCTGGGCTGGTACGGGGCGTCCTACGAGCAGTACTTC. Encoded protein: CASLGWYGASYEQYF.

This clonotype was observed many times. DNA of the CDR3: TGTGCCAGCAGCTTAATCGATCGGGGGCTCACTAATGAAAAACTGTTTTTT. As protein: CASSLIDRGLTNEKLFF. V gene TRBV7-9 combines with J gene TRBJ1-4; a weak D match, TRBD1 (6 bases). The CDR3 extends over 17 amino acids. The V gene's germline CDR1 is SEHNR and CDR2 FQNEAQ (reference sequence). Trimming took 2 bases from V and 2 from J, leaving 15 bases between them.

The rearrangement joins TRBV12-3 or TRBV12-4 to TRBJ2-7; the match to TRBD1 covers 8 bases. CDR3 length: 14 amino acids. V gave up 7 bases and J gave up 4 bases; unmatched junction bases: 9. DNA for the CDR3: TGTGCCAGCACCAACCCGGACAGGGCTTACGAGCAGTACTTC. Its translation is CASTNPDRAYEQYF.

In its sample, this clonotype was seen many times. This rearrangement joins TRBV28 to TRBJ1-5, with D possibly being TRBD1 (5 bases). The CDR3 length is 18 residues. Trimming stripped 2 bases from V and 4 bases from J, with 21 bases between. Per germline, CDR1 MDHEN and CDR2 SYDVKM. In DNA form, the CDR3 reads TGTGCCAGCAGTTTAGCGGGGTGGGGACCTAGTGGGAATCAGCCCCAGCATTTT. The encoded protein is CASSLAGWGPSGNQPQHF. The full variable domain, rest sourced from reference TRBV28 and TRBJ1-5, is DVKVTQSSRYLVKRTGEKVFLECVQDMDHENMFWYRQDPGLGLRLIYFSYDVKMKEKGDIPEGYSVSREKKERFSLILESASTNQTSMYLCASSLAGWGPSGNQPQHFGDGTRLSIL.

This clonotype was seen at least ten times. The V call is TRBV28, the J call TRBJ2-7; TRBD1 matches 12 bases. CDR3 length: 16 amino acids. The J segment lost 2 bases and the V segment lost 0 bases, leaving 2 bases of the junction unmatched. Germline CDR1 reads MDHEN; CDR2 reads SYDVKM. The CDR3 DNA sequence: TGTGCCAGCAGTTTATGGGGGACAGGGGGCACCTACGAGCAGTACTTC. Protein sequence: CASSLWGTGGTYEQYF. Complete variable domain (other parts from reference TRBV28 and TRBJ2-7): DVKVTQSSRYLVKRTGEKVFLECVQDMDHENMFWYRQDPGLGLRLIYFSYDVKMKEKGDIPEGYSVSREKKERFSLILESASTNQTSMYLCASSLWGTGGTYEQYFGPGTRLTVT.

The chain employs TRBV10-3 and TRBJ1-5; D ambiguous. The CDR3 loop spans 14 amino acids. Germline V gene data show CDR1 as ENHRY and CDR2 as SYGVKD. The V and J ends lost 4 bases and 5 bases respectively, with 12 bases between them. This CDR3 reads CAISVNRGDQPQHF. In DNA form, the CDR3 reads TGTGCCATCAGTGTGAATCGGGGTGATCAGCCCCAGCATTTT.

This clonotype appeared a few times. This chain links TRBV6-1 with TRBJ1-4; 9 nucleotides align to TRBD1. Germline V lookup: CDR1 MNHNS, CDR2 SASEGT. The CDR3 runs 13 residues. Germline trimming cut 6 bases from V and 8 bases from J; bases unmatched to any gene: 4. The CDR3 DNA reads as TGTGCCAGCAGACAGGGGGCGAGGGAAAAACTGTTTTTT. This codes for CASRQGAREKLFF.

Ten or more counts support this clonotype. The rearrangement joins TRBV19 to TRBJ1-2; a weak D match, TRBD1 (6 bases). CDR3 length equals 12 residues. Looked up from germline, CDR1 is LNHDA and CDR2 is SQIVND (reference sequence). V was trimmed by 3 bases and J by 8 bases, leaving 10 bases between them. CDR3 DNA sequence: TGTGCCAGTAGTATGCGGGGGCGCGGCTACACCTTC. This gives the protein CASSMRGRGYTF.